This T cell receptor beta chain derives from a study of cytomegalovirus exposure and HLA in healthy donors. Findings and limits, study-wide: The HLA-A and HLA-B alleles of most subjects were reportedly predicted accurately from TCR beta sequences. Available immune exposure information was restricted to CMV serostatus only. Some TCR beta chains (164 of them) were listed as cytomegalovirus-associated.

Regarding this clone: Its antigen is currently unknown.

The CDR3 runs to 16 residues. The V segment lost 5 bases and the J segment 4 bases; nucleotides outside the gene matches: 6. Germline values: CDR1 MNHEY, CDR2 SMNVEV (reference sequence). The PCR employed 60 Vbeta primers together with 13 Jbeta primers. The assay was immunoSEQ multiplex PCR, and TCRdb's table has in-frame clones only and misses some. The data contain 130,000 to 150,000 clones, approximately 73% of them singletons. The specimen was PBMCs. This chain connects TRBV27 to TRBJ2-2; 11 bases match TRBD1. This TCR was sampled from a human donor in good health. CDR3 nucleotide sequence: TGTGCCAGCAGTCTAAGGACAGGGGGCCCCACCGGGGAGCTGTTTTTT. Amino acids: CASSLRTGGPTGELFF.